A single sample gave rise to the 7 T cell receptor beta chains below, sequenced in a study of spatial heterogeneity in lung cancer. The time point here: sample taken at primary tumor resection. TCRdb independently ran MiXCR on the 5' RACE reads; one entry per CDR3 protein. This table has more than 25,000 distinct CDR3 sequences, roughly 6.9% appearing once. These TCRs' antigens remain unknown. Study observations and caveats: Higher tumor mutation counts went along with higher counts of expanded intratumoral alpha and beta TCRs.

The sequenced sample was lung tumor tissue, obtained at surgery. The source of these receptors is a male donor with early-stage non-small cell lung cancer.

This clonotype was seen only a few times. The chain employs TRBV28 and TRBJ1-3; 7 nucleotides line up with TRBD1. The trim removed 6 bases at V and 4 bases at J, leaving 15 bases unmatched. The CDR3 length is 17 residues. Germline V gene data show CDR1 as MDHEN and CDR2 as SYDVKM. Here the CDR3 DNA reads TGTGCCAGCAGCACCCCCCCAGGGGGGCGGCGAGGAAACACCATATATTTT. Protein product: CASSTPPGGRRGNTIYF.

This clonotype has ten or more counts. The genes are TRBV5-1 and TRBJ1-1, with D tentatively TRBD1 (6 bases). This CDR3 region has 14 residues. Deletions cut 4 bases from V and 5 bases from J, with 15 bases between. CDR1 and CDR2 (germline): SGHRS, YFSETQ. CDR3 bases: TGCGCCAGCAGCCTTGAGGGGGTCGGGACTGAAGCTTTCTTT. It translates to CASSLEGVGTEAFF. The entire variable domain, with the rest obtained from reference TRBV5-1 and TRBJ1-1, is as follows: KAGVTQTPRYLIKTRGQQVTLSCSPISGHRSVSWYQQTPGQGLQFLFEYFSETQRNKGNFPGRFSGRQFSNSRSEMNVSTLELGDSALYLCASSLEGVGTEAFFGQGTRLTVV.

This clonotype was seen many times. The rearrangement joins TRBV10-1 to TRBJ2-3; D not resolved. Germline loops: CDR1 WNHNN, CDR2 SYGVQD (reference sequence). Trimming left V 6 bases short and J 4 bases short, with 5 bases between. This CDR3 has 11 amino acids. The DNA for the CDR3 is TGCGCCAGCAGCGACGCAGATACGCAGTATTTT. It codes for CASSDADTQYF.

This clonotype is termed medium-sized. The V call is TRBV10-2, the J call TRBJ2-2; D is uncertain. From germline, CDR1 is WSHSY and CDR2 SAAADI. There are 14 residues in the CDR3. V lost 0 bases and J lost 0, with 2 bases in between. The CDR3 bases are TGCGCCAGCAGTGAGTCGCCGAACACCGGGGAGCTGTTTTTT. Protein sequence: CASSESPNTGELFF.

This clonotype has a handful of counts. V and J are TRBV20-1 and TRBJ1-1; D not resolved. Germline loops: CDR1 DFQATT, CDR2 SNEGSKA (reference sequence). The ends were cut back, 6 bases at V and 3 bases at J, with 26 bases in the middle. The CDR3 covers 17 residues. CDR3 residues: CSAKLVPYFFRDTEAFF. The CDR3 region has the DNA TGCAGTGCAAAACTGGTCCCGTACTTTTTTAGGGACACTGAAGCTTTCTTT.

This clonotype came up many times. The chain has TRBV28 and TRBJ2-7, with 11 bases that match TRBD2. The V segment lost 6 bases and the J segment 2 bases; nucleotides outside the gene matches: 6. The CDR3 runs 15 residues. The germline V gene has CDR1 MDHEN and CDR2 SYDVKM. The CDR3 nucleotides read TGTGCCAGCAGGAATAGCGGGGGGGCGGCCTACGAGCAGTACTTC. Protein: CASRNSGGAAYEQYF.

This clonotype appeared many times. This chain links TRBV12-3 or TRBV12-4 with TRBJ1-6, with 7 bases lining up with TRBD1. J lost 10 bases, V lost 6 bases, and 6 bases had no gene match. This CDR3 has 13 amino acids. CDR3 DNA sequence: TGTGCCAGCAGACAGGGGAGGGGCTCACCCCTCCACTTT. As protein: CASRQGRGSPLHF.